The 24 T cell receptor beta chains below all came from one sample that was sequenced in a study of blood T cell repertoires in COVID-19 (dated by TCRdb to the early 2020s). The library was prepared using the immunoSEQ multiplex PCR assay. Not all clones reach the TCRdb copy of this immuneACCESS table, which keeps in-frame sequences only. Checked studies attribute under half of the gap to unresolved V genes and leave the rest unexplained. The sample profile shows a few hundred thousand clones; more than 75% of them were found once. Approximately 0.99% of the sample is taken by the ten largest. The material sequenced was PBMCs or T cells enriched from blood (not recorded which). All receptors come from a woman aged 30 to 39 who had recovered from COVID-19.

This chain joins TRBV21-1 and TRBJ2-6; no check of the table's D call, TRBD1, against the DNA was made. TRBV21-1 is flagged as a pseudogene. The CDR3 runs 20 residues. CDR3 loop: CASSLTGRTVRSSGANVLTF. Here the CDR3 DNA reads TGTGCCAGCAGCTTGACAGGACGGACGGTACGGTCATCTGGGGCCAACGTCCTGACTTTC.

The chain joins TRBV7-8 to TRBJ2-5; the match to TRBD2 covers 16 bases. V was pared by 5 bases and J by 5 bases, with 5 bases of the junction left unmatched. CDR3 length: 16 amino acids. The germline CDR1 and CDR2 sequences are SGHVS and FQNEAQ. The CDR3, as DNA: TGTGCCAGCAGCCTGGGACTAGCGGGGGGGCCGGAGACCCAGTACTTC. This gives the protein CASSLGLAGGPETQYF.

The chain uses TRBV3-1 (or the pseudogene TRBV3-2) and TRBJ2-7, with D unclear. Trimming cost V 2 bases and J 0 bases, with 14 bases left between them. Germline V gene data show CDR1 as LGHDT and CDR2 as YNNKEL (reference sequence). The CDR3 length is 16 residues. In DNA form, the CDR3 reads TGTGCCAGCAGCCAACGGTTGTTTTTACCCTCCTACGAGCAGTACTTC. Its translation is CASSQRLFLPSYEQYF.

The CDR3 spells CASSEQGPTNEKLFF. Here the CDR3 DNA reads TGTGCCAGCAGTGAACAGGGGCCAACTAATGAAAAACTGTTTTTT. The rearrangement uses TRBV2 and TRBJ1-4; maybe TRBD1 (6 bases). Germline V gives CDR1 SNHLY, CDR2 FYNNEI. This CDR3 spans 15 amino acids. V was cut by 2 bases and J by 0 bases, with 7 bases left in between.

The chain employs TRBV7-9 and TRBJ1-1; weak D call: TRBD1 (6 bases). The ends were cut back, 4 bases at V and 0 bases at J, with 24 bases in the middle. The CDR3 totals 19 residues. The germline V gene has CDR1 SEHNR and CDR2 FQNEAQ (reference sequence). CDR3 amino acids: CASSSLSGGRGSVNTEAFF. The CDR3 bases are TGTGCCAGCAGCTCCCTGAGCGGGGGGCGCGGCTCTGTGAACACTGAAGCTTTCTTT.

The CDR3 DNA reads as TGTGCCAGCAGCCAAGATGGGACAGGATCTGGGGAGCAGTACTTC. This codes for CASSQDGTGSGEQYF. This sequence joins TRBV3-1 (or the pseudogene TRBV3-2) and TRBJ2-7; 8 bases align to TRBD1. Germline CDR1 LGHDT, CDR2 YNNKEL (reference sequence). The junction had 8 bases not matched to a gene; V was cut back by 0 bases and J by 7 bases. The CDR3 sequence is 15 residues long.

The V gene is TRBV28, the J gene TRBJ2-7; the match to TRBD2 covers 7 bases. This CDR3 spans 13 amino acids. Germline assignment: CDR1 MDHEN and CDR2 SYDVKM. V trimming: 6 bases; J trimming: 6 bases; junction bases outside the gene matches: 8. This CDR3 reads CASRAGLDGEQYF. In DNA, the CDR3 is TGTGCCAGCAGAGCTGGACTAGATGGCGAGCAGTACTTC. Using reference TRBV28 and TRBJ2-7 for the parts outside the CDR3, the full variable domain is DVKVTQSSRYLVKRTGEKVFLECVQDMDHENMFWYRQDPGLGLRLIYFSYDVKMKEKGDIPEGYSVSREKKERFSLILESASTNQTSMYLCASRAGLDGEQYFGPGTRLTVT.

The V gene is TRBV5-6, the J gene TRBJ1-4, with D hard to call. V shed 4 bases and J shed 5 bases, with 15 bases lying between them. Germline values: CDR1 SGHDT, CDR2 YYEEEE. The CDR3 loop spans 15 amino acids. The CDR3 loop is CASSHVVGGNEKLFF. CDR3 DNA: TGTGCCAGCAGCCATGTTGTTGGAGGGAATGAAAAACTGTTTTTT.

The CDR3 coding sequence is TGTGCCAGCAGCTTAAGACAACAGGGGCCTAATGAAAAACTGTTTTTT. It encodes CASSLRQQGPNEKLFF. The J gene is TRBJ1-4, the V gene TRBV5-6, with 7 bases that match TRBD1. The trim removed 2 bases at V and 3 bases at J, leaving 7 bases unmatched. Per germline, CDR1 SGHDT and CDR2 YYEEEE. The CDR3 runs 16 residues. The whole variable domain, remainder taken from reference TRBV5-6 and TRBJ1-4, is DAGVTQSPTHLIKTRGQQVTLRCSPKSGHDTVSWYQQALGQGPQFIFQYYEEEERQRGNFPDRFSGHQFPNYSSELNVNALLLGDSALYLCASSLRQQGPNEKLFFGSGTQLSVL.

The chain employs TRBV7-6 and TRBJ2-5; 12 bases line up with TRBD1. V was pared by 5 bases and J by 4 bases, with 2 bases of the junction left unmatched. The CDR3 length is 14 residues. The V gene's germline CDR1 is SGHVS and CDR2 FNYEAQ. The CDR3 reads CASSRDRGPETQYF. The CDR3 nucleotides are TGTGCCAGCAGCCGGGACAGGGGGCCAGAGACCCAGTACTTC.

This clone was seen more than once but under ten times. V gene TRBV4-1 combines with J gene TRBJ2-3, with D tentatively TRBD1 (6 bases). Germline V lookup: CDR1 MGHRA, CDR2 YSYEKL. This CDR3 is built from 16 residues. The germline V and J ends were trimmed by 4 bases and 0 bases, with 14 bases remaining between them. The DNA for the CDR3 is TGCGCCAGCAGCCTCCCCGGGACACCGAGCACAGATACGCAGTATTTT. This codes for CASSLPGTPSTDTQYF.

The rearrangement links TRBV27 to TRBJ2-1, with D perhaps matching TRBD2 (6 bases). The CDR3 contains 11 residues. Trimming stripped 6 bases from V and 10 bases from J, with 10 bases between. CDR1 and CDR2 (germline): MNHEY, SMNVEV (reference sequence). CDR3 protein: CASSSGGEQFF. The CDR3 DNA reads TGTGCCAGCAGCTCTGGGGGGGAGCAGTTCTTC.

This chain uses TRBV19 with TRBJ1-3, with D maybe TRBD1 (5 bases). Germline V gene lookup returns CDR1 LNHDA and CDR2 SQIVND (reference sequence). V lost 5 bases and J 2 bases, leaving 10 bases between the germline ends. The CDR3 has 14 residues. The CDR3 sequence is CASSVTVAGNTIYF. CDR3 in DNA: TGTGCCAGTAGTGTGACAGTTGCTGGAAACACCATATATTTT.

In DNA form, the CDR3 reads TGTGCCGTGCCTCCGGGACTGGTGAACACCGGGGAGCTGTTTTTT. The encoded protein is CAVPPGLVNTGELFF. The V gene is TRBV21-1, the J gene TRBJ2-2; the table assigns TRBD2, which was not confirmed against the DNA. TRBV21-1 is deemed a pseudogene. The CDR3 contains 15 residues.

The chain uses TRBV6-5 and TRBJ1-2, with 8 nucleotides matching TRBD1. Germline values: CDR1 MNHEY, CDR2 SVGAGI. The CDR3 consists of 15 residues. The V gene end was trimmed by 2 bases and the J gene end by 8 bases; junction bases not matched to a gene: 10. The CDR3 sequence is CASSYENRGGGGYTF. The CDR3 DNA is TGTGCCAGCAGTTACGAAAACAGGGGGGGCGGCGGCTACACCTTC.

The rearrangement links TRBV12-5 to TRBJ1-2; TRBD1 matches at 7 bases. The CDR3 runs 14 residues. The germline V gene has CDR1 LGHNT and CDR2 FRNRAP. V was clipped by 5 bases and J by 8 bases; unmatched bases: 11. The CDR3 reads CASGIGDSLSGYTF. The CDR3 DNA sequence: TGTGCTAGTGGTATAGGGGACAGCCTGAGCGGCTACACCTTC.

This clone was counted only a few times. The chain carries TRBV7-2 and TRBJ1-5, with D perhaps matching TRBD1 (6 bases). Germline-derived CDR1 and CDR2 are SGHTA and FQGNSA. The CDR3 contains 14 residues. V lost 3 bases, J lost 4 bases, and 10 bases lay in between. CDR3 coding DNA: TGTGCCAGCAGCTTTAGGGGGTCAAATCAGCCCCAGCATTTT. It is translated as CASSFRGSNQPQHF.

The chain joins TRBV6-5 to TRBJ2-7; tentative D call: TRBD1 (7 bases). Germline V lookup: CDR1 MNHEY, CDR2 SVGAGI. V shed 5 bases and J shed 6 bases, with 17 bases lying between them. The CDR3 covers 14 residues. The CDR3 is CASSRGGGRSEQYF. The DNA for the CDR3 is TGTGCCAGCAGTAGAGGAGGGGGCCGCAGCGAGCAGTACTTC.

The V gene is TRBV28, the J gene TRBJ1-1; 8 bases agree with TRBD1. Germline V CDR1 and CDR2: MDHEN, SYDVKM. The CDR3 totals 15 residues. Losses at the gene ends were 4 bases for V and 11 bases for J; bases not matched to a gene: 15. The chain's CDR3 is CASSSPAGGKDDAFF. Written as DNA, the CDR3 is TGTGCCAGCAGTTCTCCGGCAGGGGGCAAGGATGATGCTTTCTTT.

The chain uses TRBV30 and TRBJ2-1, with 8 bases identical to TRBD2. Per the germline V gene, CDR1 is GTSNPN and CDR2 is SVGIG (reference sequence). The ends lost 8 bases at V and 8 bases at J; junction bases unmatched: 14. The CDR3 contains 14 residues. In nucleotides, the CDR3 is TGTGCCGGAGCGGGCCGACTAGCGAACGATGAGCAGTTCTTC. As protein: CAGAGRLANDEQFF.

The rearrangement uses TRBV25-1 and TRBJ2-3; TRBD2 is a possible D gene (6 bases). This CDR3 comprises 18 residues. The germline V and J ends were trimmed by 1 base and 5 bases, with 22 bases remaining between them. CDR1 and CDR2 from the germline V gene are MGHDK and SYGVNS. The CDR3 DNA follows: TGTGCCAGCAGTGAATCGGGCCATTGGAGGGGACGCGAAGATACGCAGTATTTT. Translation gives CASSESGHWRGREDTQYF.

The CDR3 coding sequence is TGTGCCAGCACCGTTGACAGGGGCTATGGCTACACCTTC. It encodes CASTVDRGYGYTF. The V gene is TRBV5-6, the J gene TRBJ1-2; 8 nucleotides match TRBD1. CDR1 is SGHDT, CDR2 YYEEEE, per germline. CDR3 size: 13 residues. Trimming took 6 bases from V and 4 from J; bases not matched to a gene: 5. The complete variable domain, with remaining parts taken from reference TRBV5-6 and TRBJ1-2, reads DAGVTQSPTHLIKTRGQQVTLRCSPKSGHDTVSWYQQALGQGPQFIFQYYEEEERQRGNFPDRFSGHQFPNYSSELNVNALLLGDSALYLCASTVDRGYGYTFGSGTRLTVV.

This clone was counted only a few times. The chain carries TRBV3-1 (or the pseudogene TRBV3-2) and TRBJ1-2; maybe TRBD1 (5 bases). Germline V gene sequence: CDR1 LGHDT, CDR2 YNNKEL (reference sequence). The CDR3 sequence is 15 residues long. Trimming stripped 4 bases from V and 4 bases from J, with 16 bases between. The chain's CDR3 is CASSPDLQGGYGYTF. The CDR3 DNA reads as TGTGCCAGCAGCCCTGACCTCCAGGGAGGCTATGGCTACACCTTC.

This clone was recorded a few times. The chain couples TRBV5-1 to TRBJ2-7, with 10 nucleotides matching TRBD1. The junction had 7 bases not matched to a gene; V was cut back by 4 bases and J by 6 bases. CDR1 is SGHRS, CDR2 YFSETQ, per germline. The CDR3 is 14 residues long. The CDR3, as DNA: TGCGCCAGCAGCACGACAGGGGGCCTCTCCGAGCAGTACTTC. As protein: CASSTTGGLSEQYF.